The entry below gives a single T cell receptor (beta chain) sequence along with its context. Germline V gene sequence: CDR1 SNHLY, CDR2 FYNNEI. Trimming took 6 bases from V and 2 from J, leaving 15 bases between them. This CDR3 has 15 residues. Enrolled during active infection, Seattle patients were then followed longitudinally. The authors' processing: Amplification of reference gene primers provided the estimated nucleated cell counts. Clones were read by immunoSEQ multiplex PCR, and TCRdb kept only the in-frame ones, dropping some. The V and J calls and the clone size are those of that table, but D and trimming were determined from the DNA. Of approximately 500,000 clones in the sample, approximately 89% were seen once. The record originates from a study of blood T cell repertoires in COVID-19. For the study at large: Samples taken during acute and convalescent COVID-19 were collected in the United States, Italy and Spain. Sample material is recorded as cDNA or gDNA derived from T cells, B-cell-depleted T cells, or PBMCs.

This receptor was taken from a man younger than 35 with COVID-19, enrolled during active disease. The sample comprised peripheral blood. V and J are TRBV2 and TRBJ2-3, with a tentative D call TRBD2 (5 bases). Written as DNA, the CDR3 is TGTGCCAGCAGCCTAGACGGGGAGTTCACAGATACGCAGTATTTT. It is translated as CASSLDGEFTDTQYF.